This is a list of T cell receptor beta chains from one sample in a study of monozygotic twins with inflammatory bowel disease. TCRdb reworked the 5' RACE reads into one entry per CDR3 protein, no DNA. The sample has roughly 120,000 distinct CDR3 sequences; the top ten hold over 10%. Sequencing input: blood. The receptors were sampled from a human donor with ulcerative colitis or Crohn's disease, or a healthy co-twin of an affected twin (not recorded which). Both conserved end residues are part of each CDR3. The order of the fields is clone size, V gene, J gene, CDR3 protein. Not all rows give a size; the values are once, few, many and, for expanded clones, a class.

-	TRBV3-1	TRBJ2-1	CASSQVQAIWNEQFF
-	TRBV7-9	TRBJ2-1	CASSGIYGASSYNEQFF
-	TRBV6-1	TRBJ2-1	CASSEGDEQFF
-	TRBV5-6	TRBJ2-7	CASSFLSGSYEQYF
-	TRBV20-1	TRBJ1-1	CSAGQDLNTEAFF
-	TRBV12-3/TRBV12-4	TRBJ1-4	CASSLPGVEKLFF
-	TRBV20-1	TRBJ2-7	CSASRDRAYEQYF
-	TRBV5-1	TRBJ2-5	CASAISGGSQETQYF
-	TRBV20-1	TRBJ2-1	CSAQGQGAYNEQFF
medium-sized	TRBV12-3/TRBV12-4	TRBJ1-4	CASGTGRDNEKLFF
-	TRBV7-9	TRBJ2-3	CASSSYGLADPDTQYF
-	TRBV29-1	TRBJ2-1	CSVALALYNEQFF
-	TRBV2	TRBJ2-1	CASNPAALYNEQFF
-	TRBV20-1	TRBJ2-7	CSARDFRGSYEQYF
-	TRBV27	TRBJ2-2	CASSWILAGEVGELFF
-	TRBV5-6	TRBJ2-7	CASSLGVNGEQYF